The sequence of this T cell receptor beta chain was determined in a study of shared clonotypes between healthy human individuals. General study results and limits: Limitation of the genetic and exposure-history diversity represented came from the few donors.

With respect to this clone: The antigen remains unidentified.

Each unsorted PBMC replicate got 300 ng genomic DNA, tens of thousands of genomes. The method was immunoSEQ multiplex PCR; TCRdb's version includes in-frame clones alone and lacks a portion of them. The sample consists of a few hundred thousand clones, around 76% of them appearing once. CDR3 size: 20 residues. J lost 3 bases, V lost 0 bases, and 17 bases had no gene match. CDR1 is PRHDT and CDR2 is FYEKMQ in the germline V gene (reference sequence). Adults of Caucasian background living in Nashville, Tennessee made up all donors. Genomic DNA for unsorted samples, which was extracted with the QIAamp DNA Blood Mini kit, came from 99 million or so PBMCs.

The sample was PBMCs. V and J are TRBV13 and TRBJ2-7; 10 nucleotides align to TRBD2. This TCR came from a woman aged 40 to 50 in good health. Some clones in this sample may be carry-over from other donors' samples. The CDR3: CASSLGDRGRLAGESYEQYF. The CDR3 DNA reads as TGTGCCAGCAGCTTAGGAGACAGGGGAAGGCTAGCGGGAGAGAGCTACGAGCAGTACTTC.